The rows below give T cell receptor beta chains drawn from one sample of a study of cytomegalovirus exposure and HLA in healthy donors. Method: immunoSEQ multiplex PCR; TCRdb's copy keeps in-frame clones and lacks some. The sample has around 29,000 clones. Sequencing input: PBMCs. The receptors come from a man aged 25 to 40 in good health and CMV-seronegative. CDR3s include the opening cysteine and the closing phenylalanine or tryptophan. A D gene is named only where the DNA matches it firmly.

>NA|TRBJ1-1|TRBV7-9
TGTGCCAGCAGGCCGGACAGTTGGACTGAAGCTTTCTTT
CASRPDSWTEAFF
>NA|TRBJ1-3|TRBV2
TGTGCCAGCAGAATAGGGGGAATTGGAAACACCATATATTTT
CASRIGGIGNTIYF
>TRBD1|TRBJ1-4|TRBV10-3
TGTGCCATCAGGCAAGACCTGGGACAGGGGAATGAAAAACTGTTTTTT
CAIRQDLGQGNEKLFF
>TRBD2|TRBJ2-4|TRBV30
TGTGCCTGGAGTGATGTACTAGCGGGCGCAGCCAAAAACATTCAGTACTTC
CAWSDVLAGAAKNIQYF
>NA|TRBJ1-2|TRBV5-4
TGTGCCAGCAGACGGGGGGGGTTTTTGCGATCCCTCCCCCACTATGGCTACACCTTC
CASRRGGFLRSLPHYGYTF
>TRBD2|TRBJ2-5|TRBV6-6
TGTGCCAGCAGTCTGGGGGAGGGTACACCTATGGAGCAGTACTTC
CASSLGEGTPMEQYF
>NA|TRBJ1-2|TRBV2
TGTGCCAGCAGCCGGACAGCTCTGGACTATGGCTACACCTTC
CASSRTALDYGYTF
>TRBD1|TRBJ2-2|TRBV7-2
TGTGCCAGCAGCTTACGCGGGACAGGGGGTCGCACCGGGGAGCTGTTTTTT
CASSLRGTGGRTGELFF
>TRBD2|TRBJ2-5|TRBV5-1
TGCGCCAGCAGCTCCTACGGACTAGCGGGAGGGCAAGAGACCCAGTACTTC
CASSSYGLAGGQETQYF
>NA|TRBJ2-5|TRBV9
TGTGCCAGCAGCCCCGGGGGGACCCAGTACTTC
CASSPGGTQYF
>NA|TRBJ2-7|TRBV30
TGTGCCTGGAGCATTGGGGCAGGGACCTACGAGCAGTACTTC
CAWSIGAGTYEQYF
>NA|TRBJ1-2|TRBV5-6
TGTGCCAGCAGCTTGGGCGAGGTAGGGAGATATGGCTACACCTTC
CASSLGEVGRYGYTF
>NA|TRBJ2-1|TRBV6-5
TGTGCCAGCAGACAGGGAGTGGGGATTGAGCAGTTCTTC
CASRQGVGIEQFF
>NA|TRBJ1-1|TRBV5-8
TGTGCCAGCAGCTTTAAGGGGTTAGGGCCGGGCACTGAAGCTTTCTTT
CASSFKGLGPGTEAFF
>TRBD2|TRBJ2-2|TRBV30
TGTGCCTGGGTCCCCGGGACTAGACGGAACACCGGGGAGCTGTTTTTT
CAWVPGTRRNTGELFF
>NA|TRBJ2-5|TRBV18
TGTGCCAGCTTACCGGGACTCGGGGAGACCCAGTACTTC
CASLPGLGETQYF
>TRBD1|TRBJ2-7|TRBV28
TGTGCCAGCATGCCTCCCCAAGGACAGGGAAAGTACGAGCAGTACTTC
CASMPPQGQGKYEQYF
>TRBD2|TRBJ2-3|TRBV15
TGTGCCACCAGCAGAGGGTCTAGCGGGGCCACAGATACGCAGTATTTT
CATSRGSSGATDTQYF
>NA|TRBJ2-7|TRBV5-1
TGCGCCAGCGGGACTCCCTACGAGCAGTACTTC
CASGTPYEQYF
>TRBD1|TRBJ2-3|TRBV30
TGTGCCTGGAGTGTACTACAGGGGACAGATACGCAGTATTTT
CAWSVLQGTDTQYF
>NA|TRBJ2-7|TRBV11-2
TGTGCCAGCACCTCCCCCGTCTCCTACGAGCAGTACTTC
CASTSPVSYEQYF
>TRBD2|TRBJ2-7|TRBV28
TGTGCCAGCAGTTTAGGCAGAGGACTAGCGGGAGGGTTTCGGTACTTC
CASSLGRGLAGGFRYF
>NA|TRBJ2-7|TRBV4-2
TGTGCCAGCAGCCAAGAGTCCGAGCCTCTATTCCACTACGAGCAGTACTTC
CASSQESEPLFHYEQYF
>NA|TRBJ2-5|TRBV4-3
TGCGCCAGCAGCCAAGATCTAGTTGGAGAGACCCAGTACTTC
CASSQDLVGETQYF
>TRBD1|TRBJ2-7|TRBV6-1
TGTGCCAGCAAATTTGGGACAGGGACTTCCTACGAGCAGTACTTC
CASKFGTGTSYEQYF
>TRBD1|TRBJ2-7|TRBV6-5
TGTGCCAGCACACGAAACAGGGGCGCCTACGAGCAGTACTTC
CASTRNRGAYEQYF
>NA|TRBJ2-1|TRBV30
TGTGCCTGGACTGGGGCAAATGAGCAGTTCTTC
CAWTGANEQFF
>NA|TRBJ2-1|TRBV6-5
TGTGCCAGCACCCCCGGAGGGGGCAGGCCGTTCTTC
CASTPGGGRPFF
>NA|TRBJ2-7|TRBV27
TGTGCCAGCAGTTTTTCCGCAGGGTCCTACGAGCAGTACTTC
CASSFSAGSYEQYF
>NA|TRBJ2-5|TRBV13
TGTGCCAGCAGCTCCGCCGGACTATTCCAAGAGACCCAGTACTTC
CASSSAGLFQETQYF
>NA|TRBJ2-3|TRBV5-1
TGCGCCAGCAGCTTGGCCAGGGGTGCAGATACGCAGTATTTT
CASSLARGADTQYF
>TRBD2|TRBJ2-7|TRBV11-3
TGTGCCAGCAGCTTGGGGGGGAGCTCCTACGAGCAGTACTTC
CASSLGGSSYEQYF
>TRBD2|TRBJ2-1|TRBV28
TGTGCCAGCAGTTACGACGCGGGAGGCTCCTACAATGAGCAGTTCTTC
CASSYDAGGSYNEQFF
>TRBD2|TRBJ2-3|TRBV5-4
TGTGCCAGCAGCTGGGGACTAGCGGGAATGGATACGCAGTATTTT
CASSWGLAGMDTQYF
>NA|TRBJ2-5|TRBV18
TGTGCCAGCTCACCAATGGGGGGGCGGCAGTACTTC
CASSPMGGRQYF
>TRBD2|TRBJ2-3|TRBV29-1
TGCAGCGTTAGGTTAGCGGGAGTCACAGATACGCAGTATTTT
CSVRLAGVTDTQYF
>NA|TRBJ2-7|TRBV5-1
TGCGCCAGCAGCGCCGGTCGGGTCCTCGAGCAGTACTTC
CASSAGRVLEQYF
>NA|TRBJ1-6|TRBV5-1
TGCGCCAGCAGGTCCCGGGGGGGGAGGGCCTATAATTCACCCCTCCACTTT
CASRSRGGRAYNSPLHF
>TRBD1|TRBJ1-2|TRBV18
TGTGCCAGCTCACCCGGACAGGGGGCCTTTAGCTATGGCTACACCTTC
CASSPGQGAFSYGYTF
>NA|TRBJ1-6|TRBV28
TGTGCCAGCAGTTTTAGTGGGAGCTCCTATAATTCACCCCTCCACTTT
CASSFSGSSYNSPLHF